Below are 16 T cell receptor beta chains sequenced from a single sample in a study of blood T cell repertoires in COVID-19. The repertoire was sequenced with immunoSEQ multiplex PCR; TCRdb's copy has only in-frame clones and lacks some. The sample has hundreds of thousands of clones, 70% to 90% seen once. Sequencing was carried out using peripheral blood. The receptor set was obtained from a woman in her 30s who had recovered from COVID-19.

V is TRBV7-6 and J is TRBJ2-5, with 8 positions matching TRBD2. This CDR3 contains 14 residues. J lost 4 bases, V lost 5 bases, and 6 bases had no gene match. CDR1 SGHVS and CDR2 FNYEAQ come from the germline V gene. The DNA of the CDR3 is TGTGCCAGCAGCCCGGGGGGGTCCGGAGAGACCCAGTACTTC. Its translation: CASSPGGSGETQYF.

This clone was observed once. CDR3 sequence: CASSPDGTGGREQYF. DNA of the CDR3: TGTGCCAGCTCACCAGATGGGACAGGGGGCCGAGAGCAGTACTTC. V usage is TRBV18 and J usage is TRBJ2-7; 12 bases align to TRBD1. The CDR3 consists of 15 residues. Germline V lookup: CDR1 KGHSH, CDR2 LQKENI. V lost 2 bases to trimming and J lost 7 bases; unmatched junction nucleotides: 6.

Worth noting for this clone: Other DNA sequences in this specimen translate into the identical CDR3. The chain joins TRBV6-1 to TRBJ2-7; tentative D call: TRBD2 (5 bases). Germline loops: CDR1 MNHNS, CDR2 SASEGT. V lost 1 base and J lost 4, with 5 bases in between. The CDR3 has 12 residues. The CDR3 DNA is TGTGCCAGCAGTGAAGGAGGGTACGAGCAGTACTTC. Translation: CASSEGGYEQYF.

The rearrangement joins TRBV5-6 to TRBJ2-2; 11 bases map to TRBD2. The V segment lost 4 bases and the J segment 6 bases; nucleotides outside the gene matches: 5. Germline V gene data show CDR1 as SGHDT and CDR2 as YYEEEE. This CDR3 contains 15 residues. The CDR3 coding sequence is TGTGCCAGCAGCAGTCCTAGCGGGAGGCCCGGGGAGCTGTTTTTT. Protein: CASSSPSGRPGELFF.

V usage is TRBV2 and J usage is TRBJ1-5; D may be TRBD1 (5 bases). This CDR3 is built from 13 residues. Looked up from germline, CDR1 is SNHLY and CDR2 is FYNNEI. The ends were cut back, 8 bases at V and 5 bases at J, with 13 bases in the middle. This CDR3 is CASCNDRDQPQHF. The DNA for the CDR3 is TGTGCCAGCTGCAATGACAGAGATCAGCCCCAGCATTTT. Together with reference TRBV2 and TRBJ1-5, the CDR3 gives the full variable domain: EPEVTQTPSHQVTQMGQEVILRCVPISNHLYFYWYRQILGQKVEFLVSFYNNEISEKSEIFDDQFSVERPDGSNFTLKIRSTKLEDSAMYFCASCNDRDQPQHFGDGTRLSIL.

The CDR3 loop reads CSASLGTGGGMDEQYF. CDR3 DNA: TGCAGTGCTAGTTTGGGGACAGGGGGAGGGATGGACGAGCAGTACTTC. The V gene is TRBV20-1, the J gene TRBJ2-7; 11 positions agree with TRBD1. The CDR3 totals 16 residues. From germline, CDR1 is DFQATT and CDR2 SNEGSKA (reference sequence). Losses at the gene ends were 3 bases for V and 5 bases for J; bases not matched to a gene: 12.

The V gene is TRBV7-2, the J gene TRBJ2-1; D unclear. CDR1 is SGHTA, CDR2 FQGNSA, per germline. This CDR3 contains 12 residues. Trimming took 4 bases from V and 10 from J, leaving 11 bases between them. The DNA of the CDR3 is TGTGCCAGCAGCTCCCACGGCAGGGAGCAGTTCTTC. It yields the protein CASSSHGREQFF.

The chain is built from TRBV7-9 and TRBJ2-7; 10 nucleotides align to TRBD1. Germline CDR1 is SEHNR and CDR2 is FQNEAQ (reference sequence). This CDR3 has 16 residues. With V trimmed by 3 bases and J by 6 bases, 11 bases remained unmatched. The chain's CDR3 is CASSFMGGGQGLEQYF. The CDR3, as DNA: TGTGCCAGCAGCTTCATGGGAGGGGGACAGGGGCTCGAGCAGTACTTC.

The chain is built from TRBV19 and TRBJ2-2; 10 bases map to TRBD1. Germline lookup yields CDR1 LNHDA and CDR2 SQIVND (reference sequence). Trimming cost V 5 bases and J 4 bases; bases outside gene matches: 4. The CDR3 runs to 15 residues. CDR3 DNA sequence: TGTGCCAGTAGTCGACAGGGGGCGAGCACCGGGGAGCTGTTTTTT. As protein: CASSRQGASTGELFF.

This sequence joins TRBV29-1 and TRBJ1-1, with D possibly being TRBD1 (5 bases). V lost 7 bases to trimming and J lost 0 bases, with 9 bases between them. The CDR3 totals 12 residues. Germline V CDR1 and CDR2: SQVTM, ANQGSEA. DNA of the CDR3: TGCAGCGGCGGGGGTCTGAACACTGAAGCTTTCTTT. Protein product: CSGGGLNTEAFF.

The chain has TRBV7-3 and TRBJ2-3; D gene uncertain. This CDR3 spans 12 amino acids. V gave up 2 bases and J gave up 6 bases, with 6 bases separating them. Germline V gene data show CDR1 as SGHTA and CDR2 as FQGTGA. The CDR3 DNA reads TGTGCCAGCAGCTTACAAGAGGATACGCAGTATTTT. Translated, it gives CASSLQEDTQYF.

The genes are TRBV7-2 and TRBJ1-2; TRBD1 matches at 10 bases. CDR3 length: 15 residues. Losses at the gene ends were 5 bases for V and 6 bases for J; bases not matched to a gene: 9. Germline CDR1 SGHTA, CDR2 FQGNSA. This CDR3 reads CASSSRTGGLDGYTF. The CDR3 DNA reads TGTGCCAGCAGCAGCAGGACAGGGGGTTTAGATGGCTACACCTTC.

This clone appeared a single time. The CDR3 reads CASSSGQGALNTEAFF. In nucleotides, the CDR3 is TGTGCCAGCAGTTCAGGACAGGGGGCTTTGAACACTGAAGCTTTCTTT. J is TRBJ1-1 and V is TRBV27; 11 bases align to TRBD1. The trim removed 4 bases at V and 0 bases at J, leaving 4 bases unmatched. Germline values: CDR1 MNHEY, CDR2 SMNVEV (reference sequence). The CDR3 consists of 16 residues.

The chain combines TRBV5-4 with TRBJ2-3; maybe TRBD2 (5 bases). There are 14 residues in the CDR3. Trimming removed 0 bases from V and 1 base from J, with 6 bases in between. Germline V gene sequence: CDR1 SGHNT, CDR2 YYREEE (reference sequence). CDR3 sequence (DNA): TGTGCCAGCAGCTTGGAGGAGGGCACAGATACGCAGTATTTT. It yields the protein CASSLEEGTDTQYF.

The CDR3 is CASSAGTGVYEQYF. CDR3 nucleotides: TGCGCCAGCAGCGCCGGGACAGGGGTTTACGAGCAGTACTTC. The V gene is TRBV5-1, the J gene TRBJ2-7; 10 bases match TRBD1. The CDR3 spans 14 residues. V gave up 4 bases and J gave up 4 bases; unmatched junction bases: 5. CDR1 is SGHRS and CDR2 is YFSETQ in the germline V gene.

The chain couples TRBV4-2 to TRBJ2-1; TRBD2 agrees at 7 bases. CDR1 and CDR2 from the germline V gene are LGHNA and YNFKEQ. This CDR3 contains 17 residues. J gave up 3 bases and V 1 base, and 9 bases lay outside the gene matches. CDR3 in DNA: TGTGCCAGCAGCCAAGTAGGCGGGAGTGGGAACTACAATGAGCAGTTCTTC. Translating gives CASSQVGGSGNYNEQFF.